Below, one TCR beta chain is given with its context. Its antigen is unknown. CDR3 length equals 14 residues. The J segment lost 4 bases and the V segment lost 4 bases, leaving 3 bases of the junction unmatched. Germline V lookup: CDR1 MGHRA, CDR2 YSYEKL. The sample comes from a study of cytomegalovirus exposure and HLA in healthy donors. The study, taken as a whole, reports: Reports described diagnosis of cytomegalovirus status by the classifier as highly specific and sensitive. In a later analysis, parvovirus B19, influenza, CMV and Epstein-Barr virus appeared linked to several top co-occurrence clusters. Because they were indistinguishable, some V segments, including TRBV6-2 and TRBV6-3, were excluded.

The PCR was carried out with 60 Vbeta primers and 13 Jbeta primers. Clones were sequenced by immunoSEQ multiplex PCR, and TCRdb holds only the in-frame ones, with some missing. The data show about 170,000 clones, with approximately 81% seen just once and roughly 2.1% held by the top ten. While unrecorded immune exposures were likely, the donors were nominally healthy when sampled. The rearrangement joins TRBV4-1 to TRBJ2-1; 8 bases agree with TRBD2. The sample comprised PBMCs. The sequence was obtained from a man in his late teens or twenties in good health and CMV-seropositive. Here the CDR3 DNA reads TGCGCCAGCAGCCTTAGCGGGGCTTACAATGAGCAGTTCTTC. It yields the protein CASSLSGAYNEQFF.